These T cell receptor beta chains were read from a single sample in a study of blood T cell repertoires in COVID-19. Here immunoSEQ multiplex PCR was the method, and the copy in TCRdb shows in-frame clones only, minus some. Altogether 100,000 to 150,000 clones are present, around nine tenths being singletons, with the ten largest covering over 1%. Sequencing used peripheral blood. These receptors were collected from a woman of 80 years or more with acute or convalescent COVID-19. The CDR3 runs from the conserved cysteine through the conserved F or W. D genes are given only for firm matches. Only part of the rows carry a size: once, few, many, or a class if the clone is expanded.

J	D	size	V	DNA	CDR3
TRBJ2-5	-	few	TRBV3-1/TRBV3-2	TGTGCCAGCAGCCAAGTCTCAGGGGGGGAGACCCAGTACTTC	CASSQVSGGETQYF
TRBJ2-5	-	few	TRBV11-2	TGTGCCAGCAGCTTGGGCGTAGCGGAGACCCAGTACTTC	CASSLGVAETQYF
TRBJ1-1	-	-	TRBV27	TGTGCCAGCAGTTTAACAGGGTACCTGAACACTGAAGCTTTCTTT	CASSLTGYLNTEAFF
TRBJ1-6	-	few	TRBV9	TGTGCCAGCAGCACCGGTCCCAATTCACCCCTCCACTTT	CASSTGPNSPLHF
TRBJ2-2	TRBD1	once	TRBV11-3	TGTGCCAGCAGCCCGGGACAGGGTGAACCCGGGGAGCTGTTTTTT	CASSPGQGEPGELFF
TRBJ2-3	TRBD1	-	TRBV19	TGTGCCAGTAGCGACGGGACAGGACTGAGGACAGATACGCAGTATTTT	CASSDGTGLRTDTQYF
TRBJ1-1	-	-	TRBV11-3	TGTGCCAGCAGCCCCAATCCGAACACTGAAGCTTTCTTT	CASSPNPNTEAFF
TRBJ2-1	-	-	TRBV5-1	TGCGCCAGCAGCTTTGCGGACAGAGCTCCCTACAATGAGCAGTTCTTC	CASSFADRAPYNEQFF
TRBJ1-2	TRBD1	once	TRBV7-9	TGTGCCAGCAGCTTATACCCACCCACAGGGGGCAACTATGGCTACACCTTC	CASSLYPPTGGNYGYTF
TRBJ2-1	TRBD2	-	TRBV15	TGTGCCACCAGCAGAACCCCGACTAGCGGAGGCGATGAGCAGTTCTTC	CATSRTPTSGGDEQFF